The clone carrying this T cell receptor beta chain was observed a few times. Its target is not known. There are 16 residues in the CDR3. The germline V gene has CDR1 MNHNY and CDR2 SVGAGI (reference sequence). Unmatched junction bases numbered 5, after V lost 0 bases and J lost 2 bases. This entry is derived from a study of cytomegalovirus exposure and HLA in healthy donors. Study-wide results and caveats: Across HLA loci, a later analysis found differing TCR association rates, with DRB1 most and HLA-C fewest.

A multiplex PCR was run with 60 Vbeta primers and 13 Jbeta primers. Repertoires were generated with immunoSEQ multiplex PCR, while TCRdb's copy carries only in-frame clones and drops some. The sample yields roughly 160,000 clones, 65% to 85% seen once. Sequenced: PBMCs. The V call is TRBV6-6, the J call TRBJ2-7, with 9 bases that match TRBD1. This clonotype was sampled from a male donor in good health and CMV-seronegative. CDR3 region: CASSYSRQGGTYEQYF. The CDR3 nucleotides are TGTGCCAGCAGTTACTCGAGACAGGGGGGCACCTACGAGCAGTACTTC.